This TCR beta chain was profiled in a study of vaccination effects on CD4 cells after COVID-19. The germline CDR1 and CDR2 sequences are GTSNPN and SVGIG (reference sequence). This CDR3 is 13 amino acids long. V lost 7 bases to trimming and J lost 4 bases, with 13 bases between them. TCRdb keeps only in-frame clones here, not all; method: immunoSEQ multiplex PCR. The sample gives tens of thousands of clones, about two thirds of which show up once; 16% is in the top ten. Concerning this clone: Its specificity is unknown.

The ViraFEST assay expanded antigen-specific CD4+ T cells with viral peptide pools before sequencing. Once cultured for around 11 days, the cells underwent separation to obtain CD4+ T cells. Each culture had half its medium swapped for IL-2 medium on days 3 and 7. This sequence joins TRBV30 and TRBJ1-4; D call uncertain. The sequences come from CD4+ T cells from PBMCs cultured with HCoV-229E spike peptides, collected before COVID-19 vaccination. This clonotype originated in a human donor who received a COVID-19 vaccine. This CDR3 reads CAYTERINEKLFF. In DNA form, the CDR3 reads TGTGCCTACACTGAACGAATTAATGAAAAACTGTTTTTT.